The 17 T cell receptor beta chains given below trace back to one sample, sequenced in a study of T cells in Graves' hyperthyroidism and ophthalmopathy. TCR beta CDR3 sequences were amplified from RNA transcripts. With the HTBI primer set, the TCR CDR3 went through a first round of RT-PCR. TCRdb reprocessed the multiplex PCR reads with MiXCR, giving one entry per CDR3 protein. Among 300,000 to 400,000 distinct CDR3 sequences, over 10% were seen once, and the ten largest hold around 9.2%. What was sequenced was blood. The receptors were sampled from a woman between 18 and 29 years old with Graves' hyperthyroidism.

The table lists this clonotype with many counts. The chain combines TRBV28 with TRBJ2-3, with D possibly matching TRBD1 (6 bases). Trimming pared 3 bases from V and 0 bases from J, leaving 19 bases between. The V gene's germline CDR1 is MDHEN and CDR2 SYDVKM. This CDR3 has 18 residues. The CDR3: CASSFHWTVLSSTDTQYF. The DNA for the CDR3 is TGTGCCAGCAGTTTTCATTGGACAGTTCTTTCTAGCACAGATACGCAGTATTTT.

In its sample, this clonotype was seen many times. DNA of the CDR3: TGTGCCAGCAGCCAGGAACTAAGACCCGGGGAGCTGTTTTTT. Translated: CASSQELRPGELFF. The chain recombines TRBV3-1 with TRBJ2-2; D gene ambiguous. The CDR3 extends over 14 amino acids. Trimming shortened V by 3 bases and J by 6 bases, and 11 bases separated the two germline ends. Germline V gene lookup returns CDR1 LGHDT and CDR2 YNNKEL (reference sequence).

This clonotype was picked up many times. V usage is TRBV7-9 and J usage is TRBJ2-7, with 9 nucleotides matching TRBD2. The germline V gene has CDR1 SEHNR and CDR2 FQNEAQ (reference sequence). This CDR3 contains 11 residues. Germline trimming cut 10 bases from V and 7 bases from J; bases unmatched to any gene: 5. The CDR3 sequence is CATGLAGEQYF. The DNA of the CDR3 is TGTGCCACGGGACTAGCAGGGGAGCAGTACTTC.

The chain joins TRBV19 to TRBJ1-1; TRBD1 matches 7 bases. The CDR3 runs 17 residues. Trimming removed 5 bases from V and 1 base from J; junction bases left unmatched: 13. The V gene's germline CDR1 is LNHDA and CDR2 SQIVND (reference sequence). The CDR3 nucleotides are TGTGCCAGTAGTCTTATACCAGGGGGGATGGAGAACACTGAAGCTTTCTTT. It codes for CASSLIPGGMENTEAFF.

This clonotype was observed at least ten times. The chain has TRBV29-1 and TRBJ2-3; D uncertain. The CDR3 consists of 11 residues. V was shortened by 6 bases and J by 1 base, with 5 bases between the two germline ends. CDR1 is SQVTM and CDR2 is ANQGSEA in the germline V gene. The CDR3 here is CSVPRTDTQYF. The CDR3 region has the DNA TGCAGCGTCCCTCGCACAGATACGCAGTATTTT.

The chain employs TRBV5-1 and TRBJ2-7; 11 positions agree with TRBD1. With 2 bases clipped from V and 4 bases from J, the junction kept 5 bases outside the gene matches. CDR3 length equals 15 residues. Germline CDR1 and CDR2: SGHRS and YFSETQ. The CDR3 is CASSFPDRGQYEQYF. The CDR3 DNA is TGCGCCAGCAGCTTCCCGGACAGGGGGCAGTACGAGCAGTACTTC.

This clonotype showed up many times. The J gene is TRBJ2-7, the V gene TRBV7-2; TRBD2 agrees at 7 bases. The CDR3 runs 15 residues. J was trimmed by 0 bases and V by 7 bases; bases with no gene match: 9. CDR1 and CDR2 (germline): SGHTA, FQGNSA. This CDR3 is CASNPSSGPSYEQYF. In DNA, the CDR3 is TGTGCCAGCAACCCTTCTAGCGGCCCCTCCTACGAGCAGTACTTC.

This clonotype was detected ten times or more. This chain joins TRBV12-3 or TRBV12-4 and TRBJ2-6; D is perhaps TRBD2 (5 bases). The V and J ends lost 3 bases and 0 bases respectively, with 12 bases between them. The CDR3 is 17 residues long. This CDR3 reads CASSLDSHISGANVLTF. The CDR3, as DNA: TGTGCCAGCAGTTTGGACTCTCACATCTCTGGGGCCAACGTCCTGACTTTC.

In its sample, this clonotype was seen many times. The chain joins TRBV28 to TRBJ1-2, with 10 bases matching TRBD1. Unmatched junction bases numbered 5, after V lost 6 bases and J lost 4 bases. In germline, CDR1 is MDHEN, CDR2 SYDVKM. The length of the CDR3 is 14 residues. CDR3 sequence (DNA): TGTGCCAGCAGGCCGGGACAGGGGACCTATGGCTACACCTTC. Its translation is CASRPGQGTYGYTF.

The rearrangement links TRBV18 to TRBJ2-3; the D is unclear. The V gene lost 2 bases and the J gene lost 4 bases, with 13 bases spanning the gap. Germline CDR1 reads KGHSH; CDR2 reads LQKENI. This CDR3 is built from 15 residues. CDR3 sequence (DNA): TGTGCCAGCTCACCAGGGGAAGTTTTCCCAGATACGCAGTATTTT. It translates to CASSPGEVFPDTQYF.

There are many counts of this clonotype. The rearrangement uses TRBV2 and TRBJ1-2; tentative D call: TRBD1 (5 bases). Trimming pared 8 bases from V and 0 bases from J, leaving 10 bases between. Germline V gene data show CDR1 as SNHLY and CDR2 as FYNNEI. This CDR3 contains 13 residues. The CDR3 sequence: CASDDRANYGYTF. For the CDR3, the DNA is TGTGCCAGCGACGACAGAGCTAACTATGGCTACACCTTC.

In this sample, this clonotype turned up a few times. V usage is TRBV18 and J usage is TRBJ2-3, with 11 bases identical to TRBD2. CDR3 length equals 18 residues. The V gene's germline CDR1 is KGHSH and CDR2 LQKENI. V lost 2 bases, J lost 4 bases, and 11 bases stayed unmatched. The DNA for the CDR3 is TGTGCCAGCTCACCATTTTTACCGACTAGCGGGAATGCAGATACGCAGTATTTT. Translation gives CASSPFLPTSGNADTQYF.

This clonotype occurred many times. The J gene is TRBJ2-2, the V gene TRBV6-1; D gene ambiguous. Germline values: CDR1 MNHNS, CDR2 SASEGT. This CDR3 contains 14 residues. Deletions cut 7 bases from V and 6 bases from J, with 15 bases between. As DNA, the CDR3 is TGTGCCAGCATCCGAGTCCTGGCATCCGGGGAGCTGTTTTTT. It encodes CASIRVLASGELFF.

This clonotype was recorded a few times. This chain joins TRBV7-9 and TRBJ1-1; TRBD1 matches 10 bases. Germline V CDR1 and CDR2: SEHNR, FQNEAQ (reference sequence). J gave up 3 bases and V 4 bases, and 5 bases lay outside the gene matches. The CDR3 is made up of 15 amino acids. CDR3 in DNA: TGTGCCAGCAGCTCCCCCGGGACAGGGGACACTGAAGCTTTCTTT. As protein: CASSSPGTGDTEAFF.

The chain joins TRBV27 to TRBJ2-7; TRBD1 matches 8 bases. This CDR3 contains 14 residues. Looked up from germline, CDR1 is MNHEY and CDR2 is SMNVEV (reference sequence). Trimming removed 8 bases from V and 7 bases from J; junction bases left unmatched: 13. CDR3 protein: CASGTGGGRVEQYF. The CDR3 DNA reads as TGTGCCAGCGGGACAGGTGGGGGTCGGGTGGAGCAGTACTTC.

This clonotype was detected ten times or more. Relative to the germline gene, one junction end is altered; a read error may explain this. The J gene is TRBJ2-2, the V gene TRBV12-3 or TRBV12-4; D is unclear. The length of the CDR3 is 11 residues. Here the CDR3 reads CASSITRELFF. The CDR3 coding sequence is TGTGCCAGCAGTATCACCAGGGAGCTGTTTTTT.

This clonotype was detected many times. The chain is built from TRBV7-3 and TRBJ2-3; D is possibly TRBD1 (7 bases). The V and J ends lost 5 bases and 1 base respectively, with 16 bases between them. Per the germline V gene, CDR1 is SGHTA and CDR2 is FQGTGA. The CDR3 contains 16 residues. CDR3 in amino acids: CASSGGGPPGTDTQYF. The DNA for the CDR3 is TGTGCCAGCAGCGGAGGGGGCCCCCCGGGCACAGATACGCAGTATTTT.